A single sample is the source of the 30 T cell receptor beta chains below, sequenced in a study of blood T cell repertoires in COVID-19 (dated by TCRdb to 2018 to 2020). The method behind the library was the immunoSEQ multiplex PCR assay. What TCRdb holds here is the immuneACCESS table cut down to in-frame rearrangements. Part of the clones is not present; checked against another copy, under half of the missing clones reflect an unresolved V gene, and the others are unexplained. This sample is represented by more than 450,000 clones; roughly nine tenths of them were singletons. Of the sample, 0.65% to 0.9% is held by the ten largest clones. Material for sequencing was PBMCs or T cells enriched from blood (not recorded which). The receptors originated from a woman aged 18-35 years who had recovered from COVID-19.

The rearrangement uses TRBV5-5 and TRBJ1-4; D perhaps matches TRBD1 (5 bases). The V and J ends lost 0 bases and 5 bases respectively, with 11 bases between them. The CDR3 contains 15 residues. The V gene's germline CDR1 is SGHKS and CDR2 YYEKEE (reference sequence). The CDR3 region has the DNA TGTGCCAGCAGCTTGGAGGGGCAGGAAAATGAAAAACTGTTTTTT. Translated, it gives CASSLEGQENEKLFF. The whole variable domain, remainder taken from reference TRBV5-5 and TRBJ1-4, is DAGVTQSPTHLIKTRGQQVTLRCSPISGHKSVSWYQQVLGQGPQFIFQYYEKEERGRGNFPDRFSARQFPNYSSELNVNALLLGDSALYLCASSLEGQENEKLFFGSGTQLSVL.

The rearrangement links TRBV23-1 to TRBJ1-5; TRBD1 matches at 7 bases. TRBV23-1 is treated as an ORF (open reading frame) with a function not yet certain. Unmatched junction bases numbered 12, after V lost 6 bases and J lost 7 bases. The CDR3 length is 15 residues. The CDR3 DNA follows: TGCGCCAGCAGGCGGACCGACAGGGTAAGGCAGCCCCAGCATTTT. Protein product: CASRRTDRVRQPQHF.

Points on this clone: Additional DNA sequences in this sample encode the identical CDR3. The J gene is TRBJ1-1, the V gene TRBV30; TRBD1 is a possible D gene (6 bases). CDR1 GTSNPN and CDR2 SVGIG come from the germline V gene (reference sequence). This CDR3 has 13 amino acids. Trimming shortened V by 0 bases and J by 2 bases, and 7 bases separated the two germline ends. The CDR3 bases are TGTGCCTGGAGTGTGGACAGAAACACTGAAGCTTTCTTT. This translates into CAWSVDRNTEAFF.

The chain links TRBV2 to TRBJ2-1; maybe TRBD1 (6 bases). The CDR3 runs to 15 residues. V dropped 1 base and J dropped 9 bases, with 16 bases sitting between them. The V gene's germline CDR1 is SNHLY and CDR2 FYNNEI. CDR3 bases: TGTGCCAGCAGTGAAGTCGGCAGGGGATCAAGTGAGCAGTTCTTC. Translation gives CASSEVGRGSSEQFF. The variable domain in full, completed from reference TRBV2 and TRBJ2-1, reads EPEVTQTPSHQVTQMGQEVILRCVPISNHLYFYWYRQILGQKVEFLVSFYNNEISEKSEIFDDQFSVERPDGSNFTLKIRSTKLEDSAMYFCASSEVGRGSSEQFFGPGTRLTVL.

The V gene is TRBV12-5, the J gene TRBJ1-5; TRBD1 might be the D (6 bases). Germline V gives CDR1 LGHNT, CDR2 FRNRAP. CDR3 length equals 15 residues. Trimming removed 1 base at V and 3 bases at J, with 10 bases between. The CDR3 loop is CASGLDRAPNQPQHF. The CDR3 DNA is TGTGCTAGTGGTTTGGACAGGGCCCCCAATCAGCCCCAGCATTTT.

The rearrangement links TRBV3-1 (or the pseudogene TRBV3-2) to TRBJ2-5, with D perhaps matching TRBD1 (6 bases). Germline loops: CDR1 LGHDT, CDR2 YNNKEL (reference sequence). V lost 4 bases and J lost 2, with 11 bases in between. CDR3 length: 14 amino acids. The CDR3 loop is CASSPWTAQETQYF. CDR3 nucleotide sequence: TGTGCCAGCAGCCCTTGGACAGCTCAAGAGACCCAGTACTTC.

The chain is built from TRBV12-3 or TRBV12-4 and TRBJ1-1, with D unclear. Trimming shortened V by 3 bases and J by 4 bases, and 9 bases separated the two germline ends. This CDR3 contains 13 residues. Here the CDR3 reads CASSFTVGTEAFF. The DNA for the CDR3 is TGTGCCAGCAGTTTTACAGTGGGCACTGAAGCTTTCTTT.

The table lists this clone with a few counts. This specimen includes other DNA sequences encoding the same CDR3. The DNA for the CDR3 is TGTGCCAGCAGGGGCCAGATGAACACTGAAGCTTTCTTT. This translates into CASRGQMNTEAFF. The V gene is TRBV2, the J gene TRBJ1-1; D is ambiguous. The CDR3 is 13 residues long. Trimming cost V 6 bases and J 0 bases, with 8 bases left between them. Germline V lookup: CDR1 SNHLY, CDR2 FYNNEI.

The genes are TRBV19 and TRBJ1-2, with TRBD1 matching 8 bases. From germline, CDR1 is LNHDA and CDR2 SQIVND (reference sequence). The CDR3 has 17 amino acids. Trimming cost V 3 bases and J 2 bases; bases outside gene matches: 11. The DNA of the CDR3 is TGTGCCAGTAGTATCGACAGGGGCGGTGCGGTAAACTATGGCTACACCTTC. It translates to CASSIDRGGAVNYGYTF.

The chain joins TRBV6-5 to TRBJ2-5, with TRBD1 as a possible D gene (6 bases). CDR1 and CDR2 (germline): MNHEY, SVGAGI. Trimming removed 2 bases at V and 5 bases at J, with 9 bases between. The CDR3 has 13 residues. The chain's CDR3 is CASSYGQGETQYF. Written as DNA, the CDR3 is TGTGCCAGCAGTTACGGGCAGGGGGAGACCCAGTACTTC.

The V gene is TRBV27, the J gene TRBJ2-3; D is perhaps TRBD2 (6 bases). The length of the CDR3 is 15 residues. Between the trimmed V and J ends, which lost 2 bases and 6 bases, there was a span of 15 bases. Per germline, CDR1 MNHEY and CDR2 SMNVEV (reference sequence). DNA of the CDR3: TGTGCCAGCAGTTTACCGGGACTGGGCCCTGATACGCAGTATTTT. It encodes CASSLPGLGPDTQYF.

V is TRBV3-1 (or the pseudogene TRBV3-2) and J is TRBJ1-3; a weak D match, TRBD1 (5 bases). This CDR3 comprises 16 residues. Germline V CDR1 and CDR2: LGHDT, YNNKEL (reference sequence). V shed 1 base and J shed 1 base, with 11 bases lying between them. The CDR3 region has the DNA TGTGCCAGCAGCCAAGGCAGGGCGGCATCTGGAAACACCATATATTTT. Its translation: CASSQGRAASGNTIYF.

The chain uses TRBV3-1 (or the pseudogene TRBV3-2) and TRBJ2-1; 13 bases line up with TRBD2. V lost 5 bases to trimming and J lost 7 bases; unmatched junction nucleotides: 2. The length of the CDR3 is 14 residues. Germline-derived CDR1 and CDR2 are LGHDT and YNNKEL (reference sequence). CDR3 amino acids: CASSTSGGGNEQFF. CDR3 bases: TGTGCCAGCAGCACTAGCGGGGGGGGGAATGAGCAGTTCTTC.

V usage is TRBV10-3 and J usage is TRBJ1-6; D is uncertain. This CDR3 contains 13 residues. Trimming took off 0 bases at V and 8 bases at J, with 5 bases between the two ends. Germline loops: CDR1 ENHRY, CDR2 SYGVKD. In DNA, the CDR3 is TGTGCCATCAGTGAGTCGGCGGATTCACCCCTCCACTTT. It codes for CAISESADSPLHF.

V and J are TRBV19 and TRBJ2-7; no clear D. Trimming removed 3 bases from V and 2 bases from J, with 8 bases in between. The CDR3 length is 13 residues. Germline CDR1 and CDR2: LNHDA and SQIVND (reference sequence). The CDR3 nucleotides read TGTGCCAGTAGTATGACTGCCACCTACGAGCAGTACTTC. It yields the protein CASSMTATYEQYF.

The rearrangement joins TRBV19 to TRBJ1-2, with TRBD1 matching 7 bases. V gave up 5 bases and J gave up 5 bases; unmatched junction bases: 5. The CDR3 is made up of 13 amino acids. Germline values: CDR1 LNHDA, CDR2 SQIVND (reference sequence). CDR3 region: CASSGTGEYGYTF. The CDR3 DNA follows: TGTGCCAGTAGTGGAACAGGGGAATATGGCTACACCTTC.

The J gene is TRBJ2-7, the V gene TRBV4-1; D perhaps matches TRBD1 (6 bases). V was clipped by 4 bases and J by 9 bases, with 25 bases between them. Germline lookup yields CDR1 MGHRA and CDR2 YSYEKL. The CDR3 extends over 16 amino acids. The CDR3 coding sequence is TGCGCCAGCAGCCCATCCGAAGCGGAACAGGGTAGCCGGCAGTACTTC. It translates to CASSPSEAEQGSRQYF.

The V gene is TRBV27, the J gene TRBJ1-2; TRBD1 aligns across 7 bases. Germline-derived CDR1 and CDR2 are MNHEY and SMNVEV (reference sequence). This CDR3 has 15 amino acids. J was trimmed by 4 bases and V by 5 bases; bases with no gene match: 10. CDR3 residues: CASSASGQNPYGYTF. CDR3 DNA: TGTGCCAGCAGTGCGTCGGGACAGAACCCCTATGGCTACACCTTC.

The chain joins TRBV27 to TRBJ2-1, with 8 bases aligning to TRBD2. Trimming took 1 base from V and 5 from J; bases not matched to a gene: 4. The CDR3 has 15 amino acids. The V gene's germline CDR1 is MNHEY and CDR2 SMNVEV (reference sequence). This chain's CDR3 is CASSLYRGGHNEQFF. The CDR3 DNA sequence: TGTGCCAGCAGTTTATACCGGGGGGGCCACAATGAGCAGTTCTTC.

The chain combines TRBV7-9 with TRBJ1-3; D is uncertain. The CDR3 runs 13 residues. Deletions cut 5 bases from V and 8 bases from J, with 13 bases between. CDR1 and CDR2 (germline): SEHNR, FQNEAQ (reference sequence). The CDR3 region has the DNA TGTGCCAGCAGCCCTCCGCGGGAGGACACCATATATTTT. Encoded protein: CASSPPREDTIYF.

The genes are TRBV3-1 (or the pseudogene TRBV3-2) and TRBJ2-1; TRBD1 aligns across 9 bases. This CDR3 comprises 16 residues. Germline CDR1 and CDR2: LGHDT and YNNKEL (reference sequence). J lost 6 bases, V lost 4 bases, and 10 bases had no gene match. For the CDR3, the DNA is TGTGCCAGCAGCCTAGGTCTGGGACAGGGTGTCAATGAGCAGTTCTTC. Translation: CASSLGLGQGVNEQFF.

The CDR3 nucleotides read TGTGCCAGTAGTTCGGGTAACAGGGGGTATGAAAAACTGTTTTTT. The encoded protein is CASSSGNRGYEKLFF. V and J are TRBV19 and TRBJ1-4; 8 bases line up with TRBD1. V dropped 5 bases and J dropped 6; count of bases not matched to a gene: 8. The CDR3 runs to 15 residues. Per germline, CDR1 LNHDA and CDR2 SQIVND (reference sequence). Variable domain in full (rest from reference TRBV19 and TRBJ1-4): DGGITQSPKYLFRKEGQNVTLSCEQNLNHDAMYWYRQDPGQGLRLIYYSQIVNDFQKGDIAEGYSVSREKKESFPLTVTSAQKNPTAFYLCASSSGNRGYEKLFFGSGTQLSVL.

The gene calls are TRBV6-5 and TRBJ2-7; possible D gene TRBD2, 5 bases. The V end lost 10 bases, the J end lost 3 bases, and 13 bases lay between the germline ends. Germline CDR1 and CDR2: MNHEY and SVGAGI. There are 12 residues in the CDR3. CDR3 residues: CATIRDYYEQYF. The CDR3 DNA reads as TGTGCCACCATTCGGGATTACTACGAGCAGTACTTC.

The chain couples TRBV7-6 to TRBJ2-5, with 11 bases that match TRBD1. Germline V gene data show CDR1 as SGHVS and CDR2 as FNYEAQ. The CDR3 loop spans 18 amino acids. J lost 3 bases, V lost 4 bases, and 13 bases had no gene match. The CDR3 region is CASSSASGTGGLKETQYF. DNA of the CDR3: TGTGCCAGCAGCTCTGCATCCGGGACAGGGGGATTGAAAGAGACCCAGTACTTC.

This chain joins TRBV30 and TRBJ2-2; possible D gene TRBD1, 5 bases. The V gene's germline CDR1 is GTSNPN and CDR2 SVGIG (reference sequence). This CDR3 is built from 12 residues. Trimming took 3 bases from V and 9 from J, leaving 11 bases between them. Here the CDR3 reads CAWRKGIRELFF. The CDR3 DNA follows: TGTGCCTGGAGGAAGGGGATTCGGGAGCTGTTTTTT.

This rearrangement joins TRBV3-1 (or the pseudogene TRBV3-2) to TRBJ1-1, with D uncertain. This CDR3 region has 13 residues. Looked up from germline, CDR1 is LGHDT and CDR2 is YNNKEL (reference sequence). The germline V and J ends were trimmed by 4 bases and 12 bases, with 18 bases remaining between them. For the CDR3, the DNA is TGTGCCAGCAGCCGGGTGAGAGGGTACAGCACTTTCTTT. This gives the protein CASSRVRGYSTFF.

For the CDR3, the DNA is TGTGCCTGGAGTGTAAATCTAGTCTCCGGGTATGGCTACACCTTC. Amino acid sequence: CAWSVNLVSGYGYTF. The genes are TRBV30 and TRBJ1-2; D call uncertain. This CDR3 is built from 15 residues. CDR1 GTSNPN and CDR2 SVGIG come from the germline V gene (reference sequence). The V end was cut by 0 bases, the J end by 5 bases, with 16 bases between.

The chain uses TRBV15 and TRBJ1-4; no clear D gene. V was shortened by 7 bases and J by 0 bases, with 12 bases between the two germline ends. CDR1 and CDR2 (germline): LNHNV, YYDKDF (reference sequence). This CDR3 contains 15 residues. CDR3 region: CATTPPSATNEKLFF. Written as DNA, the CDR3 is TGTGCCACCACCCCCCCGAGCGCAACTAATGAAAAACTGTTTTTT.

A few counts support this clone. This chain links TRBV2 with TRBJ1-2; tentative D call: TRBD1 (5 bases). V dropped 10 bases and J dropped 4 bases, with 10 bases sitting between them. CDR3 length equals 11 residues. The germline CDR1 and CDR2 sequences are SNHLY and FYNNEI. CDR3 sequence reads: CAIQGFYGYTF. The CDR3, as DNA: TGTGCCATCCAGGGTTTCTATGGCTACACCTTC.

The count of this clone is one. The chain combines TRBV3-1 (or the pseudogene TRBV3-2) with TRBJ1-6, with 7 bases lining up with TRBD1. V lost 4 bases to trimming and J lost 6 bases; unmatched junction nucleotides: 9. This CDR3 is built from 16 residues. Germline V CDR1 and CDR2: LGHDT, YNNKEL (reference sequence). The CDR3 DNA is TGTGCCAGCAGCCCCCATACGGGACAGACTAATTCACCCCTCCACTTT. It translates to CASSPHTGQTNSPLHF.